Listed here are 11 T cell receptor beta chains from one sample, sequenced in a study of T-cell reconstitution after alpha-beta-depleted transplantation in children. Molecular barcoding with unique molecular identifiers was used for the TCRbeta library. TCRdb reprocessed the PCR reads via MiXCR and lists one record per CDR3 protein. The table lists just over 950,000 distinct CDR3 sequences, roughly 29% of them singletons. The sequences come from PBMCs, mostly from graft donor cells, collected 360 days after TCRalphabeta/CD19-depleted stem cell transplant. The origin of the receptors is a boy younger than two who had a stem cell transplant for SCID, so the T cells may come from the graft donor.

The gene calls are TRBV10-3 and TRBJ2-5, with a possible D match to TRBD2 (6 bases). Per germline, CDR1 ENHRY and CDR2 SYGVKD. V lost 4 bases and J lost 2, with 11 bases in between. The CDR3 covers 14 residues. The CDR3 DNA sequence: TGTGCCATCAGTGCCGGGACTTCACAAGAGACCCAGTACTTC. Protein: CAISAGTSQETQYF.

J is TRBJ2-1 and V is TRBV5-5, with 8 bases aligning to TRBD2. This CDR3 comprises 16 residues. V gave up 0 bases and J gave up 6 bases; unmatched junction bases: 8. Germline V gene sequence: CDR1 SGHKS, CDR2 YYEKEE (reference sequence). The CDR3 reads CASSLGAGGYANEQFF. The CDR3, as DNA: TGTGCCAGCAGCTTGGGGGCGGGGGGCTATGCCAATGAGCAGTTCTTC.

Only a few counts were recorded for this clonotype. The chain has TRBV28 and TRBJ2-5, with D perhaps given as TRBD1 or TRBD2 (7 bases each). Germline V gene sequence: CDR1 MDHEN, CDR2 SYDVKM. The V end was cut by 5 bases, the J end by 4 bases, with 20 bases between. This CDR3 has 16 amino acids. CDR3 in DNA: TGTGCCAGCAGTGCCAGGGGGGAGGGGGTTGGAGAGACCCAGTACTTC. It yields the protein CASSARGEGVGETQYF.

The sample holds many counts of this clonotype. V and J are TRBV20-1 and TRBJ2-3; weak D call: TRBD1 (6 bases). This CDR3 has 12 amino acids. In germline, CDR1 is DFQATT, CDR2 SNEGSKA (reference sequence). Deletions cut 8 bases from V and 4 bases from J, with 13 bases between. CDR3 DNA: TGCAGTTTAACAGGGCCATCAGATACGCAGTATTTT. The encoded protein is CSLTGPSDTQYF.

Ten or more counts support this clonotype. The chain is built from TRBV12-3 or TRBV12-4 and TRBJ1-4, with D tentatively TRBD1 (5 bases). The CDR3 loop spans 15 amino acids. The germline V and J ends were trimmed by 5 bases and 8 bases, with 18 bases remaining between them. This chain's CDR3 is CASSARETDSEKLFF. CDR3 DNA sequence: TGTGCCAGCAGTGCGAGAGAGACAGATTCGGAAAAACTGTTTTTT.

This clonotype has a handful of counts. This chain uses TRBV5-1 with TRBJ2-1; D uncertain. The germline V gene encodes CDR1 SGHRS and CDR2 YFSETQ. V shed 7 bases and J shed 0 bases, with 14 bases lying between them. This CDR3 is built from 15 residues. For the CDR3, the DNA is TGCGCCAGCTCTGGGCAGGTGGGCTCCTACAATGAGCAGTTCTTC. It yields the protein CASSGQVGSYNEQFF.

The sample holds a few counts of this clonotype. This rearrangement joins TRBV27 to TRBJ2-2, with 9 positions matching TRBD2. The CDR3 covers 15 residues. Germline V CDR1 and CDR2: MNHEY, SMNVEV (reference sequence). Germline trimming cut 4 bases from V and 6 bases from J; bases unmatched to any gene: 6. CDR3 DNA: TGTGCCAGCAGTTCTAGCGGGGTAGGCGCCGGGGAGCTGTTTTTT. It encodes CASSSSGVGAGELFF.

There are a few counts of this clonotype. The rearrangement joins TRBV20-1 to TRBJ1-1; D remains unclear. Germline-derived CDR1 and CDR2 are DFQATT and SNEGSKA (reference sequence). Deletions cut 3 bases from V and 5 bases from J, with 16 bases between. This CDR3 region has 14 residues. Here the CDR3 reads CSARLRGSRTEAFF. CDR3 coding DNA: TGCAGTGCTAGGCTGCGAGGCTCTCGGACTGAAGCTTTCTTT.

The J gene is TRBJ1-1, the V gene TRBV7-9; possibly TRBD1 for D (5 bases). Trimming removed 5 bases from V and 4 bases from J, with 11 bases in between. The germline gives CDR1 SEHNR, CDR2 FQNEAQ (reference sequence). The CDR3 covers 13 residues. DNA for the CDR3: TGTGCCAGCAGCAGACCAGGGTCCACTGAAGCTTTCTTT. Translated: CASSRPGSTEAFF.

V gene TRBV2 combines with J gene TRBJ2-4, with D unclear. The CDR3 length is 14 residues. V was clipped by 8 bases and J by 3 bases, with 14 bases between them. Looked up from germline, CDR1 is SNHLY and CDR2 is FYNNEI. The DNA for the CDR3 is TGTGCCAGCGGCGGACCGGCAGTCAAAAACATTCAGTACTTC. Translating gives CASGGPAVKNIQYF.

This clonotype was seen ten or more times. The chain links TRBV6-5 to TRBJ2-3, with TRBD2 matching over 8 bases. CDR1 is MNHEY and CDR2 is SVGAGI in the germline V gene. The ends lost 2 bases at V and 3 bases at J; junction bases unmatched: 4. This CDR3 has 15 residues. The CDR3 here is CASSYRGLETDTQYF. The CDR3 region has the DNA TGTGCCAGCAGTTACAGGGGACTAGAGACAGATACGCAGTATTTT.